This T cell receptor beta chain derives from a study of glioma-infiltrating T cells after dendritic cell vaccination. Study results and caveats: Complete blood and tumor specimen sets were limited to few patients.

Time point meaning: after dendritic cell vaccination, including at tumor progression/relapse. Only patients with spare fresh-frozen tumor and over two years of follow-up were included. This clone occurred once. The target antigen is unknown. This CDR3 comprises 14 residues. Trimming cost V 8 bases and J 7 bases; bases outside gene matches: 10. The germline V gene has CDR1 LNHDA and CDR2 SQIVND (reference sequence). The PCR used 60 V beta and 13 J beta primers. Generated by immunoSEQ multiplex PCR, the TCRdb table keeps only in-frame clones and is missing some. Of roughly 80,000 clones listed, around nine tenths were seen once; the top ten hold approximately 2.1%.

The specimen was blood, collected after dendritic cell vaccination. The receptor's source is a human donor with glioblastoma. V gene TRBV19 combines with J gene TRBJ2-1, with 8 bases lining up with TRBD2. Here the CDR3 DNA reads TGTGCCAGTCGGGGGGGAGGGGGAGGGAATGAGCAGTTCTTC. Protein product: CASRGGGGGNEQFF.